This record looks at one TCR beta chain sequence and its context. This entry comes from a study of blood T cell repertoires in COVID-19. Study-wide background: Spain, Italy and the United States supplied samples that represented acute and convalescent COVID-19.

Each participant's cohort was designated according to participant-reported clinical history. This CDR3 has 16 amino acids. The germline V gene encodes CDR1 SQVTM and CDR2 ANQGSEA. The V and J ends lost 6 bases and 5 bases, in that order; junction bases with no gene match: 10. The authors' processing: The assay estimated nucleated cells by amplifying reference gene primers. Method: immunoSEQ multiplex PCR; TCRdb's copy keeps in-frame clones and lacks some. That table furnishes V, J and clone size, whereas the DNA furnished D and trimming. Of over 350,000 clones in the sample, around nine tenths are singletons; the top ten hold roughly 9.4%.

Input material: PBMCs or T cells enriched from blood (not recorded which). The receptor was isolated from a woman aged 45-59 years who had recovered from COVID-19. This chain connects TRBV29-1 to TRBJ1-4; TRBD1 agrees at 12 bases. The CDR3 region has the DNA TGCAGCGTGCCGGGACAGGGGGCTGGAAGGAATGAAAAACTGTTTTTT. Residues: CSVPGQGAGRNEKLFF.